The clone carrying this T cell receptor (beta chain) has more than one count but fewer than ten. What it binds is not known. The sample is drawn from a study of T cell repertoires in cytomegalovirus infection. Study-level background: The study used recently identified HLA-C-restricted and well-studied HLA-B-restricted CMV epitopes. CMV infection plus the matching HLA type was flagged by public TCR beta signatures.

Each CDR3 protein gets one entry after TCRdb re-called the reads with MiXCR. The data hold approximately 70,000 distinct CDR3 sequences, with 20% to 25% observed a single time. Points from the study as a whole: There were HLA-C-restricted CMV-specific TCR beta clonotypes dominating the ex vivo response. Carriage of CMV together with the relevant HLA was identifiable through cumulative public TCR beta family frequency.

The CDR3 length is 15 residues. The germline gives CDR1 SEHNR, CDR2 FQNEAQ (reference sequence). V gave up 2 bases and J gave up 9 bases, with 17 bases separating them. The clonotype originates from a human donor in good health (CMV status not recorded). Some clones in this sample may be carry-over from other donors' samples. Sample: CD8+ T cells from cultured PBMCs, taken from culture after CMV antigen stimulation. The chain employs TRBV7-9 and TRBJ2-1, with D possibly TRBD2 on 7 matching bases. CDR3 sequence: CASSLPGGLVGEQFF. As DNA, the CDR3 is TGTGCCAGCAGCTTACCCGGGGGGCTTGTGGGTGAGCAGTTCTTC. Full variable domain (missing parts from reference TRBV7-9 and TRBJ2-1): DTGVSQNPRHKITKRGQNVTFRCDPISEHNRLYWYRQTLGQGPEFLTYFQNEAQLEKSRLLSDRFSAERPKGSFSTLEIQRTEQGDSAMYLCASSLPGGLVGEQFFGPGTRLTVL.